The 8 T cell receptor beta chains reported below all come from one sample, sequenced in a study of metastatic and nonmetastatic thyroid tumors (dated by TCRdb to 2018 to 2021). Library creation used PCR. Instrument on record: Illumina HiSeq 4000. TCRdb handled the public reads itself, with Q25 trimming in fastp and clone calling in MiXCR, and kept productive beta chains. The sample contains 89,000 or so clones, around 9.2% of them found a single time. Around 8.5% of the sample belongs to the ten largest clones. None of the patients had been given any treatment before thyroid surgery. Sequencing used blood. These TCRs come from a female donor with papillary thyroid cancer or a benign thyroid nodule (not recorded which). Some clones in this sample may be carry-over from other donors' samples.

Turning to this clone: Just one base apart from a much larger clone, this may be a read error. This chain joins TRBV25-1 and TRBJ2-5; D is possibly TRBD1 (5 bases). The V end was cut by 2 bases, the J end by 4 bases, with 11 bases between. Looked up from germline, CDR1 is MGHDK and CDR2 is SYGVNS. This CDR3 region has 14 residues. CDR3 amino acids: CASSERTWRETQYF. The CDR3 DNA sequence: TGTGCCAGCAGTGAACGGACATGGCGAGAGACCCAGTACTTC.

This clone was seen only a few times. Since a much larger clone is just one base distant, this may be a read error. This same CDR3 is encoded by further DNA sequences in the sample. V and J are TRBV28 and TRBJ2-5, with D perhaps being TRBD1 or TRBD2 (5 bases each). CDR1 and CDR2 from the germline V gene are MDHEN and SYDVKM. V lost 5 bases to trimming and J lost 5 bases, with 18 bases between them. The CDR3 runs 15 residues. The CDR3 DNA sequence: TGTGCCAGCAGTCCCCTGGGACGGATTAAGGAGACCCAGTACTTC. It specifies CASSPLGRIKETQYF.

This clone was seen a handful of times. This sequence may be a read error, since a much larger clone differs from it by one base. The chain recombines TRBV5-1 with TRBJ2-7; the D is unclear. In germline, CDR1 is SGHRS, CDR2 YFSETQ. The CDR3 loop spans 14 amino acids. The V gene lost 0 bases and the J gene lost 0 bases, with 7 bases spanning the gap. The CDR3 is CASSLEGSSYEQYF. CDR3 nucleotide sequence: TGCGCCAGCAGCTTGGAGGGAAGCTCCTACGAGCAGTACTTC.

This clone occurred many times. The chain links TRBV20-1 to TRBJ1-2; TRBD1 agrees at 8 bases. Germline V lookup: CDR1 DFQATT, CDR2 SNEGSKA (reference sequence). The CDR3 loop spans 12 amino acids. Trimming cost V 5 bases and J 7 bases; bases outside gene matches: 6. The CDR3 bases are TGCAGTGCTCCCAGGGGGCAGGGTGGCTACACCTTC. This gives the protein CSAPRGQGGYTF.

The CDR3 bases are TGCGCCAGCAGCCTAGGGACAGCTCTCCCTCCTAACTATGGCTACACCTTC. This gives the protein CASSLGTALPPNYGYTF. This chain uses TRBV5-1 with TRBJ1-2; 7 bases map to TRBD1. V was clipped by 4 bases and J by 0 bases; unmatched bases: 12. This CDR3 has 17 amino acids. Germline V gives CDR1 SGHRS, CDR2 YFSETQ.

This clone was seen at least ten times. The V gene is TRBV7-9, the J gene TRBJ2-7, with 8 bases aligning to TRBD1. Germline CDR1 SEHNR, CDR2 FQNEAQ (reference sequence). Germline trimming cut 5 bases from V and 5 bases from J; bases unmatched to any gene: 2. The CDR3 has 12 residues. DNA of the CDR3: TGTGCCAGCAGCCCGACAGGGGACGAGCAGTACTTC. Translated, it gives CASSPTGDEQYF.

The chain combines TRBV10-1 with TRBJ2-1, with 7 bases lining up with TRBD2. CDR1 WNHNN and CDR2 SYGVQD come from the germline V gene (reference sequence). The CDR3 is 16 amino acids. V lost 6 bases and J lost 0; bases outside the gene matches: 8. CDR3 protein: CASSLTSPSSYNEQFF. The CDR3 DNA sequence: TGCGCCAGCAGCCTGACTAGCCCGAGCTCCTACAATGAGCAGTTCTTC.

This clone was found many times. The genes are TRBV5-1 and TRBJ1-1; 8 positions agree with TRBD1. Germline V gene data show CDR1 as SGHRS and CDR2 as YFSETQ. The V and J ends lost 2 bases and 4 bases, in that order; junction bases with no gene match: 4. This CDR3 is 14 amino acids long. CDR3 protein: CASSFRGPGTEAFF. CDR3 sequence (DNA): TGCGCCAGCAGCTTCAGGGGGCCGGGCACTGAAGCTTTCTTT.